A single T cell receptor beta chain is shown here with its context. These data belong to a study of CD8 T cells in Susac syndrome. Those who served as multiple sclerosis controls were treatment-naive patients with stable or active relapsing-remitting disease. TEMRA cells were FACS-enriched and CD8+ and CD4+ T cells negatively isolated. The CDR3 sequence is 14 residues long. After extraction with the RNeasy kit, about 0.45 to 1 ug of the RNA was reverse transcribed using random hexamers. Amplification of the TCR beta CDR3 was carried out by immunoSEQ multiplex PCR, which spanned a total of 54 Vbeta and 13 Jbeta segments. MiXCR was run by TCRdb on the immunoSEQ multiplex PCR reads, yielding one entry per CDR3 protein. The table lists 300,000 or so distinct CDR3 sequences, roughly nine tenths of them singletons, with 0.065% in the top ten.

This receptor was obtained from a human donor with multiple sclerosis. The chain couples TRBV21-1 to TRBJ1-1; the table's D call, TRBD1, was not checked against the DNA. TRBV21-1 is reported as a pseudogene. The sequencing sample was made of CD4+ T cells from PBMCs. The CDR3 DNA follows: TGTGCCAGCAGCATCCGACAGGGCCAAGGGGAAGCTTTCTTT. This sequence encodes CASSIRQGQGEAFF.